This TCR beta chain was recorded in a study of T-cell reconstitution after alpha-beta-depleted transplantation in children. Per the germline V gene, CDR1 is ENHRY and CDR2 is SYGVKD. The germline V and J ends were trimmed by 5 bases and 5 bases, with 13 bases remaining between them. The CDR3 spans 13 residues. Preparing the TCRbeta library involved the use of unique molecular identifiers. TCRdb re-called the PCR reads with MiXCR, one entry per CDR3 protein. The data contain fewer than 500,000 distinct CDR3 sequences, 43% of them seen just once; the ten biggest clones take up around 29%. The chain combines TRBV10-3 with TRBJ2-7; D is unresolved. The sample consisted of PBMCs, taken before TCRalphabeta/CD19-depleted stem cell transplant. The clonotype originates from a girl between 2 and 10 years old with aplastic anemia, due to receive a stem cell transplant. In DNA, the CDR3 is TGTGCCATCAGTAGCTCGGCCGGTAACGAGCAGTACTTC. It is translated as CAISSSAGNEQYF.